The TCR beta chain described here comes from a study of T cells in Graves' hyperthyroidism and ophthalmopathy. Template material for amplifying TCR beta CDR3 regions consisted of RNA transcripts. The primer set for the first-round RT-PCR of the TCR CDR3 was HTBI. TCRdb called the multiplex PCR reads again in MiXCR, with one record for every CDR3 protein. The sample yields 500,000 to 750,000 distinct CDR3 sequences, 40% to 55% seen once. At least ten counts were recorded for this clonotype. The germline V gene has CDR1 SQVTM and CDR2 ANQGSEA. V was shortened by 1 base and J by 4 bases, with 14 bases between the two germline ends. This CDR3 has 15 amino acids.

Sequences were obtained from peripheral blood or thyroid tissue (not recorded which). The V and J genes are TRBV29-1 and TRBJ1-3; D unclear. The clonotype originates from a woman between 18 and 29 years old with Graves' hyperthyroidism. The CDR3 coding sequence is TGCAGCGTTGAAGTCTTGGGCCAGGCGGGAAACACCATATATTTT. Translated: CSVEVLGQAGNTIYF.